This record looks at one TCR beta chain sequence and its context. No antigen is known for it. The sample is drawn from a study of shared clonotypes between healthy human individuals. Notes on the study in general: Clonotype sharing among the donors was expected to vary with sequencing depth.

The data were produced by immunoSEQ multiplex PCR, yet TCRdb's version contains in-frame clones alone and is incomplete. The repertoire consists of 900,000 to 1,200,000 clones, with approximately 78% occurring once and the leading ten covering roughly 0.61%. Germline CDR1 is SQVTM and CDR2 is ANQGSEA. The CDR3 spans 13 residues. With 7 bases removed from V and 12 bases from J, the gap between germline ends came to 24 bases. This chain links TRBV29-1 with TRBJ1-1; a possible D gene is TRBD1 (6 bases). The TCR was taken from a man aged 18 to 30 in good health. Some clones in this sample may be carry-over from other donors' samples. Sample: memory CD4+ T cells from PBMCs. Stated subset: CD45RA-negative fraction. The CDR3 DNA sequence: TGCAGCGAATCTGGGGCCCGGGACACTGAGACTTTCTTT. This gives the protein CSESGARDTETFF. The variable domain in full, with the rest retrieved from reference TRBV29-1 and TRBJ1-1, is SAVISQKPSRDICQRGTSLTIQCQVDSQVTMMFWYRQQPGQSLTLIATANQGSEATYESGFVIDKFPISRPNLTFSTLTVSNMSPEDSSIYLCSESGARDTETFFGQGTRLTVV.